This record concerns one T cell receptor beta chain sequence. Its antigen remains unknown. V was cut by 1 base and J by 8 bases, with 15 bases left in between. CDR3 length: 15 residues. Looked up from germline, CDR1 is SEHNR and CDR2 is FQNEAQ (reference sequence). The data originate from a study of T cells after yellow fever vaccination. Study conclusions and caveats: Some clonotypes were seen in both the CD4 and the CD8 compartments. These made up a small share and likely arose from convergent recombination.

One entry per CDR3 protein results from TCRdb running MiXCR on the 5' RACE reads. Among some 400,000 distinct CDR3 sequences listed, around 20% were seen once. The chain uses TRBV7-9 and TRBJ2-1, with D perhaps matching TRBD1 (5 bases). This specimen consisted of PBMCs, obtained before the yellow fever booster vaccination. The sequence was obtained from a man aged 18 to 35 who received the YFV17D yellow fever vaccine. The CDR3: CASSLVLLGVDEQFF. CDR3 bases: TGTGCCAGCAGCTTAGTACTTCTAGGGGTTGATGAGCAGTTCTTC.